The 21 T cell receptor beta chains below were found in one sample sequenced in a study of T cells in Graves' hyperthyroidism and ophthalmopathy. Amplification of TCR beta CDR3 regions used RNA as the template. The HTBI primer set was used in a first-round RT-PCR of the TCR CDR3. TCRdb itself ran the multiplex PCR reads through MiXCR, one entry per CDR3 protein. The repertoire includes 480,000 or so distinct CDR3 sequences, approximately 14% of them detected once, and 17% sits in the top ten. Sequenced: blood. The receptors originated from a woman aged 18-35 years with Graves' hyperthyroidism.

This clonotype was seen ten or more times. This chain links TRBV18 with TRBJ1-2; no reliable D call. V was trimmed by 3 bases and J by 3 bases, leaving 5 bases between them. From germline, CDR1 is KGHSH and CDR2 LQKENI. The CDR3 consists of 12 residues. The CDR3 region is CASSPTYYGYTF. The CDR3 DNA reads TGTGCCAGCTCACCGACCTACTATGGCTACACCTTC.

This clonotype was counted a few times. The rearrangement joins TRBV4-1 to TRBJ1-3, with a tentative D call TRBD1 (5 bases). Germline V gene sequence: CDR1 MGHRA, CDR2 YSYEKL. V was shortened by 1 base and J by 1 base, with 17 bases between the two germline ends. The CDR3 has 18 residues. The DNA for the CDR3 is TGCGCCAGCAGCCAAGGGACAAAAGGGAGATTTTCTGGAAACACCATATATTTT. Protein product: CASSQGTKGRFSGNTIYF.

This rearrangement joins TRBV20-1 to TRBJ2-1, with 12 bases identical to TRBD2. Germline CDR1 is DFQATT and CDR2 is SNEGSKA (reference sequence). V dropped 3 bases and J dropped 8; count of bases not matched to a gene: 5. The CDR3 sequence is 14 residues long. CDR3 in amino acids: CSASPTSGSYEQFF. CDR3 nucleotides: TGCAGTGCTAGCCCGACTAGCGGGAGCTATGAGCAGTTCTTC.

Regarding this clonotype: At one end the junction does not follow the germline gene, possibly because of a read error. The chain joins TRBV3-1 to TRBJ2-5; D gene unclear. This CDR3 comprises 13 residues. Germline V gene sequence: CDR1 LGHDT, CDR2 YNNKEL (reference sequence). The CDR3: CASSPSCVETHYF. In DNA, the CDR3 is TGTGCCAGCAGCCCCAGCTGCGTAGAGACCCACTACTTC.

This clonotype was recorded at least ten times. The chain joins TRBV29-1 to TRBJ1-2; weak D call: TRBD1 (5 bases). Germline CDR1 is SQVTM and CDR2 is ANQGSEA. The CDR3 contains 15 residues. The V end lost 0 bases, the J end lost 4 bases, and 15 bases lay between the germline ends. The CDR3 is CSVEDPVREGYGYTF. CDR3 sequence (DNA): TGCAGCGTTGAAGATCCGGTCAGGGAGGGCTATGGCTACACCTTC. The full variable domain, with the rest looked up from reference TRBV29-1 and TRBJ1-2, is SAVISQKPSRDICQRGTSLTIQCQVDSQVTMMFWYRQQPGQSLTLIATANQGSEATYESGFVIDKFPISRPNLTFSTLTVSNMSPEDSSIYLCSVEDPVREGYGYTFGSGTRLTVV.

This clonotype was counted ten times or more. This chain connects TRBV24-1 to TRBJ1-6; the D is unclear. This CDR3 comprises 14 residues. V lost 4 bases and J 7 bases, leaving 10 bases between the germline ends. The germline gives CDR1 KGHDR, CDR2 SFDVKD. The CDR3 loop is CATSDRSRNSPLHF. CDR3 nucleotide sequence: TGTGCCACCAGTGACCGAAGTAGGAATTCACCCCTCCACTTT.

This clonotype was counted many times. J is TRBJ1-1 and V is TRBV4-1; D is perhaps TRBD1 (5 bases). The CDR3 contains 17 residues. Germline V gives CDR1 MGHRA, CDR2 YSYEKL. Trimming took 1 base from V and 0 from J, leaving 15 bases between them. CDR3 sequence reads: CASSQVAQGLMNTEAFF. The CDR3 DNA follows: TGCGCCAGCAGCCAAGTCGCTCAGGGACTTATGAACACTGAAGCTTTCTTT.

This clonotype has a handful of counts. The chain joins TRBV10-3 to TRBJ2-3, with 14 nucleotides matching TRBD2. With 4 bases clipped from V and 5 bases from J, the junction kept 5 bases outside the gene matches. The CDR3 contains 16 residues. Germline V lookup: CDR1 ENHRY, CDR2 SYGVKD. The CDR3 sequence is CAISGRLAGGGDTQYF. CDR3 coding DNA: TGTGCCATCAGTGGCCGACTAGCGGGGGGGGGAGATACGCAGTATTTT.

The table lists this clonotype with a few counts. The CDR3 DNA reads as TGTGCCAGCTCACCGGGGGTTTTGAGAGAGACCCAGTACTTC. As protein: CASSPGVLRETQYF. The chain joins TRBV18 to TRBJ2-5; D tentatively reads TRBD1 or TRBD2 (5 bases each). Trimming took 3 bases from V and 4 from J, leaving 12 bases between them. The germline CDR1 and CDR2 sequences are KGHSH and LQKENI. This CDR3 comprises 14 residues.

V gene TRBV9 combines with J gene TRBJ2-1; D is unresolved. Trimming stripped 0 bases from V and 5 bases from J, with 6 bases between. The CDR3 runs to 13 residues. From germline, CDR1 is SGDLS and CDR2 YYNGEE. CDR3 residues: CASSVDVNNEQFF. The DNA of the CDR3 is TGTGCCAGCAGCGTAGATGTGAACAATGAGCAGTTCTTC.

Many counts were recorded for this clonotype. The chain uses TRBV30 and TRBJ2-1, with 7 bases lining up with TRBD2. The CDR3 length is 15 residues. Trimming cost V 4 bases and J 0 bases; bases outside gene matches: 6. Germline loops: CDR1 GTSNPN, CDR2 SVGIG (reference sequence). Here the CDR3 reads CAWTTTSTSYNEQFF. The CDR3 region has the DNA TGTGCCTGGACCACGACTAGCACCTCCTACAATGAGCAGTTCTTC.

CDR3: CASSYRDRPQGNEQFF. DNA of the CDR3: TGTGCCAGCAGCTACCGGGACAGGCCTCAAGGGAATGAGCAGTTCTTC. This rearrangement joins TRBV11-3 to TRBJ2-1; 8 bases line up with TRBD1. The germline gives CDR1 SGHNT, CDR2 YENEEA. The CDR3 sequence is 16 residues long. The trim removed 4 bases at V and 7 bases at J, leaving 12 bases unmatched.

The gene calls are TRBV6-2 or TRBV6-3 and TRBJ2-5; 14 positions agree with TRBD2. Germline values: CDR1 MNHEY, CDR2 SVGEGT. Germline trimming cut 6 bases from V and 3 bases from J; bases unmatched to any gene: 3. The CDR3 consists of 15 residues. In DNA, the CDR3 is TGTGCCAGCAGGGGACTAGCGGGAGTAAAAGAGACCCAGTACTTC. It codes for CASRGLAGVKETQYF.

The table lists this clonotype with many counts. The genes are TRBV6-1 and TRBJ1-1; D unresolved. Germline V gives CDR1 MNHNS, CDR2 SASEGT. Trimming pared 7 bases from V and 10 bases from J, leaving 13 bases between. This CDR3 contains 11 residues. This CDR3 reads CASTETSGAFF. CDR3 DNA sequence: TGTGCCAGCACTGAGACCTCGGGAGCTTTCTTT.

CDR3 residues: CAWSVGTGDEKLFF. Here the CDR3 DNA reads TGTGCCTGGAGTGTTGGGACAGGGGATGAAAAACTGTTTTTT. This chain uses TRBV30 with TRBJ1-4; TRBD1 agrees at 10 bases. V trimming: 0 bases; J trimming: 6 bases; junction bases outside the gene matches: 1. The CDR3 is 14 amino acids. Per germline, CDR1 GTSNPN and CDR2 SVGIG (reference sequence).

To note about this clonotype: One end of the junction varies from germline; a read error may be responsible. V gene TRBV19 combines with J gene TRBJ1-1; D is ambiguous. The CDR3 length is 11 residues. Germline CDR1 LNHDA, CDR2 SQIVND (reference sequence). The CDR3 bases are TGTGCCAGTAGGGTCAACAGTGAAGCTTTCTTT. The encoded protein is CASRVNSEAFF.

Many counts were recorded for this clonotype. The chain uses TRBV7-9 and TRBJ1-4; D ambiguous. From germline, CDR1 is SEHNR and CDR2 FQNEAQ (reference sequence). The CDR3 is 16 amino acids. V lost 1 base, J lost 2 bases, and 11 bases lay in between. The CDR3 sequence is CASSLVGGSTNEKLFF. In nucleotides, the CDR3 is TGTGCCAGCAGCTTAGTTGGAGGAAGCACTAATGAAAAACTGTTTTTT.

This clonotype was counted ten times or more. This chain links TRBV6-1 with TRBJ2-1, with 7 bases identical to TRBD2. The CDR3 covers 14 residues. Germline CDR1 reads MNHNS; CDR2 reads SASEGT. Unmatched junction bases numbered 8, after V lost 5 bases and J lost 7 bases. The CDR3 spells CASSRPGGGNEQFF. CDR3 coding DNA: TGTGCCAGCAGTCGTCCGGGAGGTGGAAATGAGCAGTTCTTC.

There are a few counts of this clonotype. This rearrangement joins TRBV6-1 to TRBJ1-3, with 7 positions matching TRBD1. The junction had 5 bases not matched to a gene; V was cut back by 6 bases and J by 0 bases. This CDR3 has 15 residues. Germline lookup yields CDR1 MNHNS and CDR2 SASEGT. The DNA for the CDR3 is TGTGCCAGCAGAAGGGGACAGAACTCTGGAAACACCATATATTTT. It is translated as CASRRGQNSGNTIYF.

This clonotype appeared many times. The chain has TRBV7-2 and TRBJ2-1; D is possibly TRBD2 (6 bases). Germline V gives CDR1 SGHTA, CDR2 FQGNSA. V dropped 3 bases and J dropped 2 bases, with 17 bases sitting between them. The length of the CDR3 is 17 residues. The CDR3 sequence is CASSLRRGLNTYNEQFF. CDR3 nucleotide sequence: TGTGCCAGCAGCTTGAGGAGGGGCTTGAATACCTACAATGAGCAGTTCTTC.

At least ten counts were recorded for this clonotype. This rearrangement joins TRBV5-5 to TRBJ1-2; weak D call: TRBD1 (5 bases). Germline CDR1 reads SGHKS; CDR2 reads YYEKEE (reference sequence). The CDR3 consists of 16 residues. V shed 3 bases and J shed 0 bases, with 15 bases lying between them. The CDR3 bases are TGTGCCAGCAGCTCTTCGACAGAATGGACTAACTATGGCTACACCTTC. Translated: CASSSSTEWTNYGYTF.